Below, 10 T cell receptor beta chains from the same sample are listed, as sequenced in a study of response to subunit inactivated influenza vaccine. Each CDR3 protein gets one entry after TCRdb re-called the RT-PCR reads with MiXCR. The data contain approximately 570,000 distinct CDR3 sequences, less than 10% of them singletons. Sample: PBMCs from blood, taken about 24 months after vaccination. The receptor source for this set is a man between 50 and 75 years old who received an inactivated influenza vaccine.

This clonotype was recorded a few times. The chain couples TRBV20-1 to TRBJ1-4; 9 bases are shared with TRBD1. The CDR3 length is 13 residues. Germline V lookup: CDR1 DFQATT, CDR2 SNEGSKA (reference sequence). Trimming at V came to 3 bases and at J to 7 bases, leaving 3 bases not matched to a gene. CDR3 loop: CSARDRGGEKLFF. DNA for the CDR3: TGCAGTGCTAGGGACAGGGGAGGTGAAAAACTGTTTTTT.

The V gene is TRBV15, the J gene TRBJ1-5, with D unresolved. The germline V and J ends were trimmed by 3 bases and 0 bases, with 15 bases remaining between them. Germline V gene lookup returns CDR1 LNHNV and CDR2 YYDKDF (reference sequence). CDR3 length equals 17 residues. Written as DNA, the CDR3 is TGTGCCACCAGCAGGGTACAGAAAACCACTAGCAATCAGCCCCAGCATTTT. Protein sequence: CATSRVQKTTSNQPQHF.

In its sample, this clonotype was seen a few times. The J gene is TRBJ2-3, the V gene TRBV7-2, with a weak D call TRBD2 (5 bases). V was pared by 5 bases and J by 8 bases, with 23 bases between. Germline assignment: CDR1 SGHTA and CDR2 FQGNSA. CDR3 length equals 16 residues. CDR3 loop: CASSHGDFWGKGTQYF. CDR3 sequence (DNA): TGTGCCAGCAGCCACGGGGATTTTTGGGGAAAGGGTACGCAGTATTTT.

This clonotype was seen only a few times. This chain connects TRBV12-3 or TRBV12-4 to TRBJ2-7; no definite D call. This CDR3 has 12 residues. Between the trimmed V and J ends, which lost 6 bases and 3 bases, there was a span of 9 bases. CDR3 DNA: TGTGCCAGCAGCCCCTCATACTACGAGCAGTACTTC. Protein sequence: CASSPSYYEQYF.

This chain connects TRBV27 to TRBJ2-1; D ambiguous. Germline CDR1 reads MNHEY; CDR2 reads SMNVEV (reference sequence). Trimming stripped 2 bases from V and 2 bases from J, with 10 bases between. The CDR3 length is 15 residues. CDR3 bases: TGTGCCAGCAGTTTAACGGACGCGGCCTACAATGAGCAGTTCTTC. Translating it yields CASSLTDAAYNEQFF.

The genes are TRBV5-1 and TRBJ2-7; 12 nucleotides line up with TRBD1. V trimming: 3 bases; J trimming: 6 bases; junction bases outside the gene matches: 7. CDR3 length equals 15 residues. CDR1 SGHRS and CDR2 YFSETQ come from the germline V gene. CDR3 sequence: CASSSGQGASREQYF. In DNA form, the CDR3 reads TGCGCCAGCAGCTCGGGACAGGGGGCTTCCCGCGAGCAGTACTTC. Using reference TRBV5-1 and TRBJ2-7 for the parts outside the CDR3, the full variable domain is KAGVTQTPRYLIKTRGQQVTLSCSPISGHRSVSWYQQTPGQGLQFLFEYFSETQRNKGNFPGRFSGRQFSNSRSEMNVSTLELGDSALYLCASSSGQGASREQYFGPGTRLTVT.

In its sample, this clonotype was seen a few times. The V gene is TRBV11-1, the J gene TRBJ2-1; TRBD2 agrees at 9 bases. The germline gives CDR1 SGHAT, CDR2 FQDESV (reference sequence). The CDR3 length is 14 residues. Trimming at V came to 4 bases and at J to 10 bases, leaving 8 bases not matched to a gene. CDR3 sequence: CASSSVGGRGEQFF. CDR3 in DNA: TGTGCCAGCAGCTCCGTAGGCGGGAGGGGGGAGCAGTTCTTC. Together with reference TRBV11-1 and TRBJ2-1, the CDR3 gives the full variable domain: EAEVAQSPRYKITEKSQAVAFWCDPISGHATLYWYRQILGQGPELLVQFQDESVVDDSQLPKDRFSAERLKGVDSTLKIQPAELGDSAMYLCASSSVGGRGEQFFGPGTRLTVL.

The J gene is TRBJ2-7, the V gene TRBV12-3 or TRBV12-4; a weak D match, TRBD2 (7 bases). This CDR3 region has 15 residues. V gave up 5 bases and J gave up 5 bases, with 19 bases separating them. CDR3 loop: CASSPQRGGADEQYF. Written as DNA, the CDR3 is TGTGCCAGCAGTCCTCAGCGAGGGGGGGCCGACGAGCAGTACTTC.

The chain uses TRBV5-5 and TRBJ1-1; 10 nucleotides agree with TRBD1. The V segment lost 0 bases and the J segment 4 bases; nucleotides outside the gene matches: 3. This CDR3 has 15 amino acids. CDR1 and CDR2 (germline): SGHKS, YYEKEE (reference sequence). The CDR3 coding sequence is TGTGCCAGCAGCTTGGGGACAGGGGGTAGCACTGAAGCTTTCTTT. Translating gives CASSLGTGGSTEAFF.

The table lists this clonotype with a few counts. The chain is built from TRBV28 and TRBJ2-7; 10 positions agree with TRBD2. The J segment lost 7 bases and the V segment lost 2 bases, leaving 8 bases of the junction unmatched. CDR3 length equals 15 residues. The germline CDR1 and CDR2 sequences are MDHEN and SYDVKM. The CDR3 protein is CASSLALAGVREQYF. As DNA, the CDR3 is TGTGCCAGCAGTTTAGCCCTAGCGGGAGTAAGGGAGCAGTACTTC.